The next 21 T cell receptor beta chains were all read from a single sample in a study of identical twins. MiXCR, run by TCRdb on the 5' RACE reads, gives a single entry per CDR3 protein. The sample records about 260,000 distinct CDR3 sequences, 7% being singletons. In addition, the sample was reused for a study of yellow fever vaccine responses in identical twins.

Material for sequencing was memory (CD45RO+) T cells sorted from blood. The source of these receptors is a young woman in good health.

The table lists this clonotype with a few counts. The chain combines TRBV24-1 with TRBJ2-1; D gene ambiguous. This CDR3 region has 13 residues. Germline V lookup: CDR1 KGHDR, CDR2 SFDVKD. V dropped 1 base and J dropped 7 bases, with 7 bases sitting between them. CDR3: CATSDLEVNEQFF. CDR3 sequence (DNA): TGTGCCACCAGTGATTTAGAAGTGAATGAGCAGTTCTTC.

Many counts were recorded for this clonotype. The chain links TRBV10-3 to TRBJ1-5; unclear D gene. The CDR3 is made up of 16 amino acids. Trimming left V 0 bases short and J 0 bases short, with 9 bases between. The V gene's germline CDR1 is ENHRY and CDR2 SYGVKD. The CDR3 region is CAISESSEYSNQPQHF. CDR3 DNA: TGTGCCATCAGTGAGTCGAGCGAGTATAGCAATCAGCCCCAGCATTTT.

There are many counts of this clonotype. The chain is built from TRBV3-1 and TRBJ1-4, with TRBD1 matching 11 bases. The CDR3 totals 17 residues. CDR1 is LGHDT, CDR2 YNNKEL, per germline (reference sequence). The V and J ends lost 4 bases and 1 base, in that order; junction bases with no gene match: 5. The CDR3 coding sequence is TGTGCCAGCAGCCCCAGGACAGGGGGCTTAACTAATGAAAAACTGTTTTTT. The encoded protein is CASSPRTGGLTNEKLFF. Complete variable domain (other parts from reference TRBV3-1 and TRBJ1-4): DTAVSQTPKYLVTQMGNDKSIKCEQNLGHDTMYWYKQDSKKFLKIMFSYNNKELIINETVPNRFSPKSPDKAHLNLHINSLELGDSAVYFCASSPRTGGLTNEKLFFGSGTQLSVL.

This clonotype was detected many times. The chain has TRBV28 and TRBJ2-5; 8 bases are a match to TRBD1. Germline assignment: CDR1 MDHEN and CDR2 SYDVKM. V was pared by 5 bases and J by 9 bases, with 14 bases of the junction left unmatched. The CDR3 loop spans 15 amino acids. As DNA, the CDR3 is TGTGCCAGCAGTCCCGGACAGGGCACCATGTGGGCCCAGTACTTC. Its translation is CASSPGQGTMWAQYF.

The chain couples TRBV28 to TRBJ1-1, with 7 nucleotides matching TRBD1. Unmatched junction bases numbered 3, after V lost 5 bases and J lost 9 bases. The CDR3 covers 11 residues. The germline V gene has CDR1 MDHEN and CDR2 SYDVKM. CDR3 sequence (DNA): TGTGCCAGCAGTGACAGGGTTCAAGCTTTCTTT. It yields the protein CASSDRVQAFF.

This clonotype was observed many times. The chain couples TRBV27 to TRBJ2-1; no clear D. This CDR3 is built from 17 residues. Deletions cut 1 base from V and 2 bases from J, with 15 bases between. Germline V gene sequence: CDR1 MNHEY, CDR2 SMNVEV (reference sequence). The CDR3 is CASSLFGPRSAYNEQFF. The CDR3 region has the DNA TGTGCCAGCAGTTTATTTGGGCCGAGGAGCGCCTACAATGAGCAGTTCTTC.

The table lists this clonotype with many counts. This chain links TRBV6-4 with TRBJ2-1, with D possibly matching TRBD2 (6 bases). Germline V gene data show CDR1 as MRHNA and CDR2 as SNTAGT. The CDR3 spans 15 residues. Trimming stripped 2 bases from V and 6 bases from J, with 14 bases between. The CDR3 loop reads CASSDVGDSSNEQFF. The CDR3 DNA sequence: TGTGCCAGCAGTGACGTAGGGGACTCCAGCAATGAGCAGTTCTTC.

J is TRBJ2-7 and V is TRBV27, with 9 bases fitting TRBD1. Germline CDR1 MNHEY, CDR2 SMNVEV (reference sequence). The CDR3 sequence is 12 residues long. The CDR3 DNA reads TGTGCTTCCGGGACAGGGTTCTACGAGCAGTACTTC. It specifies CASGTGFYEQYF.

As for this clonotype: A much more abundant neighbour one base away suggests this may be a read error. The chain combines TRBV3-1 with TRBJ2-5; TRBD1 matches 7 bases. The CDR3 runs to 15 residues. Germline V gene data show CDR1 as LGHDT and CDR2 as YNNKEL (reference sequence). The DNA for the CDR3 is TGTGCCACCAGCCATCTCCGGGACAGACAAGAGACCCAGTACTTC. Translating it yields CATSHLRDRQETQYF.

This clonotype was counted between two and nine times. The chain has TRBV19 and TRBJ2-1; 10 bases are shared with TRBD1. Trimming at V came to 5 bases and at J to 7 bases, leaving 5 bases not matched to a gene. From germline, CDR1 is LNHDA and CDR2 SQIVND (reference sequence). The CDR3 runs to 14 residues. CDR3 protein: CASSADRGLNEQFF. The CDR3 region has the DNA TGTGCCAGTAGTGCCGACAGGGGGCTAAATGAGCAGTTCTTC.

This clonotype appeared a few times. J is TRBJ1-2 and V is TRBV7-8; 10 bases align to TRBD1. The CDR3 consists of 16 residues. Germline V CDR1 and CDR2: SGHVS, FQNEAQ. Unmatched junction bases numbered 9, after V lost 1 base and J lost 7 bases. The CDR3 loop is CASSLGTGTGEGGYTF. CDR3 sequence (DNA): TGTGCCAGCAGCTTAGGGACCGGGACAGGGGAGGGTGGCTACACCTTC.

This clonotype has at least ten counts. The chain is built from TRBV7-9 and TRBJ2-1, with TRBD1 matching over 12 bases. Trimming removed 5 bases from V and 10 bases from J; junction bases left unmatched: 12. The CDR3 loop spans 16 amino acids. Germline values: CDR1 SEHNR, CDR2 FQNEAQ (reference sequence). The CDR3 DNA sequence: TGTGCCAGCAGCCCCCCGGGACAGGGGGCGAGAGGGGAGCAGTTCTTC. Translated: CASSPPGQGARGEQFF.

The chain recombines TRBV7-3 with TRBJ2-1; possibly TRBD2 for D (6 bases). The CDR3 sequence is 15 residues long. The V gene's germline CDR1 is SGHTA and CDR2 FQGTGA. The germline V and J ends were trimmed by 5 bases and 2 bases, with 13 bases remaining between them. CDR3: CASSRGLDTYNEQFF. CDR3 bases: TGTGCCAGCAGCCGGGGACTCGATACCTACAATGAGCAGTTCTTC.

The rearrangement joins TRBV5-8 to TRBJ2-5; D not certain. The CDR3 runs to 16 residues. CDR1 is SGHTS and CDR2 is YDEGEE in the germline V gene. V was clipped by 1 base and J by 3 bases, with 16 bases between them. The CDR3 loop is CASSLSSLSHKETQYF. The CDR3 nucleotides read TGTGCCAGCAGCTTGTCGAGTTTAAGTCACAAAGAGACCCAGTACTTC. Filled out from reference TRBV5-8 and TRBJ2-5, the complete variable domain reads EAGVTQSPTHLIKTRGQQATLRCSPISGHTSVYWYQQALGLGLQFLLWYDEGEERNRGNFPPRFSGRQFPNYSSELNVNALELEDSALYLCASSLSSLSHKETQYFGPGTRLLVL.

This clonotype came up a few times. V is TRBV21-1 and J is TRBJ2-7; TRBD1 is the table's D call and was not checked against the DNA. TRBV21-1 is shown as a pseudogene. The CDR3 runs to 16 residues. CDR3 loop: CASSPPDRARTYEQYV. In DNA, the CDR3 is TGTGCCAGCAGCCCCCCGGACCGCGCCCGAACCTACGAGCAGTACGTC.

This clonotype was observed at least ten times. V gene TRBV12-3 or TRBV12-4 combines with J gene TRBJ1-2, with a possible D match to TRBD1 (6 bases). The CDR3 is 13 residues long. V lost 8 bases, J lost 8 bases, and 18 bases lay in between. The CDR3 nucleotides are TGTGCCAGCCGCTCAACAGGGTATTTGGGCTACACCTTC. Protein product: CASRSTGYLGYTF.

This clonotype was detected a few times. The chain joins TRBV13 to TRBJ2-5; the match to TRBD2 covers 10 bases. Unmatched junction bases numbered 2, after V lost 2 bases and J lost 2 bases. Germline assignment: CDR1 PRHDT and CDR2 FYEKMQ (reference sequence). The CDR3 has 15 amino acids. The DNA of the CDR3 is TGTGCCAGCAGCTTAAAGCGGGGGGGACAAGAGACCCAGTACTTC. Residues: CASSLKRGGQETQYF.

Many counts were recorded for this clonotype. The V call is TRBV29-1, the J call TRBJ2-2; the match to TRBD1 covers 9 bases. V lost 7 bases to trimming and J lost 1 base; unmatched junction nucleotides: 10. The CDR3 is 16 residues long. CDR1 is SQVTM and CDR2 is ANQGSEA in the germline V gene. CDR3 amino acids: CSARSLGQGNTGELFF. The CDR3 DNA sequence: TGCAGCGCTCGATCTTTGGGACAGGGGAACACCGGGGAGCTGTTTTTT.

J is TRBJ2-5 and V is TRBV14, with 11 nucleotides matching TRBD2. Germline lookup yields CDR1 SGHDN and CDR2 FVKESK. V lost 4 bases and J lost 8; bases outside the gene matches: 6. The length of the CDR3 is 14 residues. For the CDR3, the DNA is TGTGCCAGCAGCCTTATAGCGGGAGGGGGTACCCAGTACTTC. Translated: CASSLIAGGGTQYF.

This clonotype was counted a few times. The chain carries TRBV12-3 or TRBV12-4 and TRBJ1-4; possible D gene TRBD1, 6 bases. This CDR3 contains 14 residues. V was trimmed by 2 bases and J by 7 bases, leaving 11 bases between them. CDR3 protein: CASSLRGRGEKLFF. CDR3 sequence (DNA): TGTGCCAGCAGTTTACGGGGGCGTGGTGAAAAACTGTTTTTT.

This clonotype showed up many times. The chain carries TRBV7-9 and TRBJ2-1, with D maybe TRBD2 (6 bases). V shed 5 bases and J shed 7 bases, with 15 bases lying between them. From germline, CDR1 is SEHNR and CDR2 FQNEAQ (reference sequence). This CDR3 is built from 14 residues. Written as DNA, the CDR3 is TGTGCCAGCAGCGTTAACACGGGGAGGAATGAGCAGTTCTTC. It translates to CASSVNTGRNEQFF.